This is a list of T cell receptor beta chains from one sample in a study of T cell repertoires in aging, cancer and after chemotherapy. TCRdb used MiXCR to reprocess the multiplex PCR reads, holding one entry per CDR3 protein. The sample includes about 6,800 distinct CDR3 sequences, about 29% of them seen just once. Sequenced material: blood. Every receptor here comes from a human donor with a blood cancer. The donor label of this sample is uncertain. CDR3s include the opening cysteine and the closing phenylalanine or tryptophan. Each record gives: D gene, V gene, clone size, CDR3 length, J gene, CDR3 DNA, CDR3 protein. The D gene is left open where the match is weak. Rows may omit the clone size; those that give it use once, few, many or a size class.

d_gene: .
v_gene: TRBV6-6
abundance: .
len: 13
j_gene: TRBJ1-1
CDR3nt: TGTGCCAGCAGCCTACTAGGGAGCACTGAAGCTTTCTTT
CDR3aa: CASSLLGSTEAFF

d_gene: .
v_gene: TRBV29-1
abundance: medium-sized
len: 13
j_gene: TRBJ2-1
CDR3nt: TGCAGCGTTGAACGGGACTCTGCTGGTGAGCAGTTCTTC
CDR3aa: CSVERDSAGEQFF

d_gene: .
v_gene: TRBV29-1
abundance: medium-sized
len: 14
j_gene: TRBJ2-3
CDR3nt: TGCAGCGTCCCCGGGAAGCTGCTCACAGATACGCAGTATTTT
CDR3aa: CSVPGKLLTDTQYF

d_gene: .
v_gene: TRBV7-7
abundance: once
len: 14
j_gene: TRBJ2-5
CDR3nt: TGTGCCAGCAGCTTAGTGGGACACAAAGAGACCCAGTACTTC
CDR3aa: CASSLVGHKETQYF

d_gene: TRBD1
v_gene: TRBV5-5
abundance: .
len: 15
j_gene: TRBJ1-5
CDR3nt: TGTGCCAGCAGCCTGACAGGGAGGGAGGATCAGCCCCAGCATTTT
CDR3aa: CASSLTGREDQPQHF

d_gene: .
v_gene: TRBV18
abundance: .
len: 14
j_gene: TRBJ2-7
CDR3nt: TGTGCCAGCTCACCTAGACAGACCGTCGACGAGCAGTACTTC
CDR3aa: CASSPRQTVDEQYF

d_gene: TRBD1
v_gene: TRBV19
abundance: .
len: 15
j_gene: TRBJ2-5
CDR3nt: TGTGCCAGTAGTATTAAGGGACAGAAGCAAGAGACCCAGTACTTC
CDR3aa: CASSIKGQKQETQYF

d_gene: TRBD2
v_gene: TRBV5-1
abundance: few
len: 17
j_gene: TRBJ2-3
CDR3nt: TGTGCCAGCAGCCCACGGGCTAGCGGAACTAGCACAGATACGCAGTATTTT
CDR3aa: CASSPRASGTSTDTQYF

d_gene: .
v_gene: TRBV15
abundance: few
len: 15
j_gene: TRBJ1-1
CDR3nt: TGTGCCACCAGAGCCAACTTAGGGGGAGACACTGAAGCTTTCTTT
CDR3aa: CATRANLGGDTEAFF

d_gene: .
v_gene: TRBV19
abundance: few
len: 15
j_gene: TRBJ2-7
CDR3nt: TGTGCCAGTAGCCGTACCCAGGGGCGCCGATTCGAGCAGTACTTC
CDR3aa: CASSRTQGRRFEQYF

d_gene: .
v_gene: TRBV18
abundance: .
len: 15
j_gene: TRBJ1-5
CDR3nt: TGTGCCAGCTCACCGCTCGACGGGGGGAATCAGCCCCAGCATTTT
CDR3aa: CASSPLDGGNQPQHF

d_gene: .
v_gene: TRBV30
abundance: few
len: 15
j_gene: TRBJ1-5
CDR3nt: TGTGCCTGGAGGGCTGGAAGGGGTGGCAATCAGCCCCAGCATTTT
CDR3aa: CAWRAGRGGNQPQHF

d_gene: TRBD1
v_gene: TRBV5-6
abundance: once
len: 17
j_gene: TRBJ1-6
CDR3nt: TGCGCCAGCAGCCAACTACGGACAGGGCCCCTGAATTCACCCCTCCACTTT
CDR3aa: CASSQLRTGPLNSPLHF

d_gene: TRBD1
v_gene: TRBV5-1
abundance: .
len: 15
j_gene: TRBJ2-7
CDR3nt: TGCGCCAGCAGCTGGGGTGGGACAGGGAGAGACGAGCAGTACTTC
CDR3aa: CASSWGGTGRDEQYF

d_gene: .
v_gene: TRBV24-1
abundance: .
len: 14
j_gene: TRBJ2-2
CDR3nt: TGTGCCACCAGTGACCCGCAGGGACCCGGGGAGCTGTTTTTT
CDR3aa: CATSDPQGPGELFF

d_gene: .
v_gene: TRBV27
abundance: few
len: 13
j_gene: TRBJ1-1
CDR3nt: TGTGCCAGCAGTTTTACAGGGAACACTGAAGCTTTCTTT
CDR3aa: CASSFTGNTEAFF

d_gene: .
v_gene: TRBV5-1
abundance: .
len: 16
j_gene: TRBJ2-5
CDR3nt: TGCGCCAGCAGCCCGCTTACTCGGACGTACCAAGAGACCCAGTACTTC
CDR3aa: CASSPLTRTYQETQYF

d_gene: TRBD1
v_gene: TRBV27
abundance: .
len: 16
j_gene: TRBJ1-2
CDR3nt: TGTGCCAGCAGTTTAGACGGACAGGGAGTAGGCTATGGCTACACCTTC
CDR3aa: CASSLDGQGVGYGYTF

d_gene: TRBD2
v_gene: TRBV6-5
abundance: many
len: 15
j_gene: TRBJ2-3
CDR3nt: TGTGCCAGCAGCAAGGTAGCGGGGGGTCCAGATACGCAGTATTTT
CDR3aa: CASSKVAGGPDTQYF

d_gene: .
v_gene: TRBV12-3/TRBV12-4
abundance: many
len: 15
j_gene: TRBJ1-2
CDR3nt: TGTGCCAGCAGTTTAAGGCAGCCCTTTAACTATGGCTACACCTTC
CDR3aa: CASSLRQPFNYGYTF

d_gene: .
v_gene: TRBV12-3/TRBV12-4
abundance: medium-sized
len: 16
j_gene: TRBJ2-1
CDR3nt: TGTGCCAGCAGCCCCGATGGCTCCCGGCCTTACAATGAGCAGTTCTTC
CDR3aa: CASSPDGSRPYNEQFF

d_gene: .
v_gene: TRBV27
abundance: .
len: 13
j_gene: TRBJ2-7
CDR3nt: TGTGCCAGCAGTCTAGGTTATTCCTACGAGCAGTACTTC
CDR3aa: CASSLGYSYEQYF

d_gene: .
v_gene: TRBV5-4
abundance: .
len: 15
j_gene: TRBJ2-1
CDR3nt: TGTGCCAGCAGCTTGGCCGGGACCCGTTCTCTAGAGCAGTTCTTC
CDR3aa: CASSLAGTRSLEQFF

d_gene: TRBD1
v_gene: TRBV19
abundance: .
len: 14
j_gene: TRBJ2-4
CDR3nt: TGTGCCAGTAGTATCCCGGGACAGGGGCCTATTCAGTACTTC
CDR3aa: CASSIPGQGPIQYF

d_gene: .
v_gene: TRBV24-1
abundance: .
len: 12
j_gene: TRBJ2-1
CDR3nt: TGTGCCACCAGTGCCCGGTCCAATGAGCAGTTCTTC
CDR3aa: CATSARSNEQFF